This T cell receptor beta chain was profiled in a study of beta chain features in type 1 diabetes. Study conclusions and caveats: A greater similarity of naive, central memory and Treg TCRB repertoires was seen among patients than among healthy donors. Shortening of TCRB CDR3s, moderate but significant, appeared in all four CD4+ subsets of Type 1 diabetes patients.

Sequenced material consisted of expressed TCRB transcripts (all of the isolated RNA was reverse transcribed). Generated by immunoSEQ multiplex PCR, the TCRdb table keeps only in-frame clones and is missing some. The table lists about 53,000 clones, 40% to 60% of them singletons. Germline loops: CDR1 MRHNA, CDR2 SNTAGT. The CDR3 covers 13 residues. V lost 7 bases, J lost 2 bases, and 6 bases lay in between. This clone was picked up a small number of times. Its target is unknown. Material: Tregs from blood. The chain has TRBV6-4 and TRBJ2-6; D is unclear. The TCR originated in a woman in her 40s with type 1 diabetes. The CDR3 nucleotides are TGTGCCAGCAAAAGCCCTGGGGCCAACGTCCTGACTTTC. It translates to CASKSPGANVLTF.